The 20 T cell receptor beta chains presented below share a single source sample, sequenced in a study of cytomegalovirus exposure and HLA in healthy donors. The PCR used 60 Vbeta and 13 Jbeta primers. TCRdb's table, derived via immunoSEQ multiplex PCR, lists solely in-frame clones and lacks some. The table records 150,000 to 200,000 clones, around 86% of them present only once. Sequencing was carried out using PBMCs. These receptors were collected from a woman aged 18-30 years in good health and CMV-seronegative.

This chain joins TRBV10-2 and TRBJ2-7; 8 nucleotides agree with TRBD1. V shed 10 bases and J 6 bases; nucleotides not matched to a gene: 11. Germline-derived CDR1 and CDR2 are WSHSY and SAAADI. This CDR3 region has 13 residues. CDR3 DNA: TGCGCCATCGGGGCGGGAACAGGGGGCGAGCAGTACTTC. As protein: CAIGAGTGGEQYF.

The rearrangement uses TRBV13 and TRBJ1-3; D not resolved. This CDR3 contains 16 residues. Germline CDR1 PRHDT, CDR2 FYEKMQ (reference sequence). The V gene lost 5 bases and the J gene lost 0 bases, with 14 bases spanning the gap. As DNA, the CDR3 is TGTGCCAGCAGCGCCGTCGACATACACTCTGGAAACACCATATATTTT. Translated: CASSAVDIHSGNTIYF.

This chain joins TRBV27 and TRBJ2-7, with D possibly being TRBD2 (5 bases). The CDR3 sequence is 15 residues long. The germline V and J ends were trimmed by 5 bases and 7 bases, with 21 bases remaining between them. Germline-derived CDR1 and CDR2 are MNHEY and SMNVEV (reference sequence). The CDR3 bases are TGTGCCAGCAGTCCCGGACTTGGCGGCCGTAGGGAGCAGTACTTC. As protein: CASSPGLGGRREQYF.

The CDR3 bases are TGTGCCAGCAGTTTTGGTACAGGGAACACTGAAGCTTTCTTT. It specifies CASSFGTGNTEAFF. The rearrangement uses TRBV27 and TRBJ1-1; D is possibly TRBD1 (5 bases). Germline V gene data show CDR1 as MNHEY and CDR2 as SMNVEV (reference sequence). Deletions cut 3 bases from V and 1 base from J, with 9 bases between. The CDR3 sequence is 14 residues long.

This chain joins TRBV30 and TRBJ1-5; D not resolved. Germline CDR1 reads GTSNPN; CDR2 reads SVGIG (reference sequence). The CDR3 is made up of 12 amino acids. Trimming removed 0 bases at V and 4 bases at J, with 4 bases between. Here the CDR3 reads CAWSVQNQPQHF. Here the CDR3 DNA reads TGTGCCTGGAGTGTACAAAATCAGCCCCAGCATTTT.

This chain connects TRBV18 to TRBJ1-5, with 9 bases matching TRBD1. The CDR3 totals 16 residues. V gave up 3 bases and J gave up 3 bases; unmatched junction bases: 6. From germline, CDR1 is KGHSH and CDR2 LQKENI. The CDR3: CASSPRTGVANQPQHF. CDR3 nucleotides: TGTGCCAGCTCACCTCGGACAGGGGTGGCCAATCAGCCCCAGCATTTT.

The J gene is TRBJ2-7, the V gene TRBV15; TRBD1 matches at 9 bases. Germline V lookup: CDR1 LNHNV, CDR2 YYDKDF (reference sequence). After removal of 3 bases from V and 2 bases from J, the junction contained 5 bases not matched to a gene. The CDR3 length is 15 residues. CDR3 loop: CATSSERTGAYEQYF. The CDR3 DNA reads TGTGCCACCAGCAGCGAGCGGACAGGGGCCTACGAGCAGTACTTC.

The chain links TRBV6-5 to TRBJ1-2; 9 nucleotides match TRBD1. This CDR3 region has 14 residues. Trimming at V came to 5 bases and at J to 4 bases, leaving 5 bases not matched to a gene. Germline-derived CDR1 and CDR2 are MNHEY and SVGAGI. CDR3: CASSRQGGPYGYTF. For the CDR3, the DNA is TGTGCCAGCAGTCGACAGGGGGGGCCCTATGGCTACACCTTC.

The chain is built from TRBV7-2 and TRBJ2-2, with D perhaps TRBD1 (6 bases). Germline V gene lookup returns CDR1 SGHTA and CDR2 FQGNSA. V lost 2 bases and J 0 bases, leaving 10 bases between the germline ends. The CDR3 extends over 16 amino acids. CDR3 bases: TGTGCCAGCAGCTTAATCGGACAGACGAACACCGGGGAGCTGTTTTTT. This sequence encodes CASSLIGQTNTGELFF.

J is TRBJ1-2 and V is TRBV7-2; D not resolved. V was shortened by 5 bases and J by 4 bases, with 17 bases between the two germline ends. Germline V lookup: CDR1 SGHTA, CDR2 FQGNSA. The length of the CDR3 is 15 residues. CDR3 nucleotide sequence: TGTGCCAGCAGCCCCCATGTTGGAGATAGCTATGGCTACACCTTC. Protein: CASSPHVGDSYGYTF.

This rearrangement joins TRBV2 to TRBJ1-2, with 8 positions matching TRBD1. This CDR3 has 15 residues. Germline V CDR1 and CDR2: SNHLY, FYNNEI. After removal of 6 bases from V and 2 bases from J, the junction contained 8 bases not matched to a gene. The CDR3 coding sequence is TGTGCCAGCAGAGAGAGGACAGGGCGGAACTATGGCTACACCTTC. Amino acid sequence: CASRERTGRNYGYTF.

The chain has TRBV7-2 and TRBJ2-3; D is perhaps TRBD2 (5 bases). Trimming took 8 bases from V and 6 from J, leaving 15 bases between them. The CDR3 has 13 amino acids. CDR1 SGHTA and CDR2 FQGNSA come from the germline V gene. The CDR3 here is CASGPQRADTQYF. The CDR3, as DNA: TGTGCCAGCGGTCCACAGAGGGCGGATACGCAGTATTTT.

This clone was seen a handful of times. This chain joins TRBV5-1 and TRBJ1-5; 9 bases match TRBD1. V gave up 4 bases and J gave up 1 base; unmatched junction bases: 18. The CDR3 consists of 20 residues. The germline V gene encodes CDR1 SGHRS and CDR2 YFSETQ. The CDR3 reads CASSPRVIGRDRESNQPQHF. CDR3 coding DNA: TGCGCCAGCAGCCCGAGGGTTATTGGTAGGGACAGGGAGAGCAATCAGCCCCAGCATTTT.

The chain is built from TRBV10-2 and TRBJ2-7; TRBD2 agrees at 12 bases. This CDR3 comprises 15 residues. Germline-derived CDR1 and CDR2 are WSHSY and SAAADI. V shed 6 bases and J 6 bases; nucleotides not matched to a gene: 9. Here the CDR3 DNA reads TGCGCCAGCAGGAATCCTAGCGGGGGGGCCGTCGAGCAGTACTTC. This encodes CASRNPSGGAVEQYF.

The J gene is TRBJ1-5, the V gene TRBV6-1; D not certain. This CDR3 has 15 amino acids. Between the trimmed V and J ends, which lost 2 bases and 2 bases, there was a span of 10 bases. Per the germline V gene, CDR1 is MNHNS and CDR2 is SASEGT. The CDR3, as DNA: TGTGCCAGCAGTGAACAGGATTTAGGCAATCAGCCCCAGCATTTT. This gives the protein CASSEQDLGNQPQHF.

The chain has TRBV4-1 and TRBJ2-5, with 9 bases aligning to TRBD2. Unmatched junction bases numbered 3, after V lost 2 bases and J lost 5 bases. The CDR3 is 14 amino acids. Germline V CDR1 and CDR2: MGHRA, YSYEKL. The CDR3 protein is CASSQSGRSETQYF. The DNA for the CDR3 is TGCGCCAGCAGCCAAAGCGGGAGGTCCGAGACCCAGTACTTC.

The CDR3 DNA follows: TGTGCCAGCAGTTTATGGGGGGCGGGGGGGTATGGCTACACCTTC. Protein sequence: CASSLWGAGGYGYTF. The chain carries TRBV28 and TRBJ1-2; D perhaps matches TRBD1 (6 bases). The germline V and J ends were trimmed by 0 bases and 5 bases, with 13 bases remaining between them. Looked up from germline, CDR1 is MDHEN and CDR2 is SYDVKM. The CDR3 runs to 15 residues.

The chain recombines TRBV19 with TRBJ2-7, with 8 bases aligning to TRBD2. Looked up from germline, CDR1 is LNHDA and CDR2 is SQIVND (reference sequence). V shed 5 bases and J 3 bases; nucleotides not matched to a gene: 9. This CDR3 is 15 amino acids long. CDR3 DNA sequence: TGTGCCAGTAGTTCCGGGGGGGCGATTTTCTACGAGCAGTACTTC. This encodes CASSSGGAIFYEQYF.

The rearrangement uses TRBV5-1 and TRBJ2-5, with 7 bases fitting TRBD2. V dropped 0 bases and J dropped 5; count of bases not matched to a gene: 7. Germline V lookup: CDR1 SGHRS, CDR2 YFSETQ. The CDR3 has 15 residues. CDR3 region: CASSLEGGSEETQYF. Here the CDR3 DNA reads TGCGCCAGCAGCTTGGAGGGCGGGAGCGAGGAGACCCAGTACTTC.

The rearrangement uses TRBV28 and TRBJ2-5; D not resolved. V lost 8 bases to trimming and J lost 9 bases, with 16 bases between them. CDR3 length: 12 residues. Germline assignment: CDR1 MDHEN and CDR2 SYDVKM. CDR3 sequence (DNA): TGTGCCAGCGAGCACAGCCGGTTTCCCCAGTACTTC. This codes for CASEHSRFPQYF.